Listed here are 10 T cell receptor beta chains from one sample, sequenced in a study of T cell repertoires in cytomegalovirus infection. Using its own MiXCR run on the reads, TCRdb lists one record per CDR3 protein. The sample has approximately 500,000 distinct CDR3 sequences; around 11% are singletons. The sequencing sample was made of PBMCs. Receptors were obtained from a human donor in good health (CMV status not recorded). Some clones in this sample may be carry-over from other donors' samples.

V is TRBV29-1 and J is TRBJ2-6; 11 bases align to TRBD1. With 4 bases clipped from V and 2 bases from J, the junction kept 4 bases outside the gene matches. CDR3 size: 16 residues. The germline V gene encodes CDR1 SQVTM and CDR2 ANQGSEA. The CDR3 sequence: CSVGTGGRTGANVLTF. The CDR3 region has the DNA TGCAGCGTTGGGACAGGGGGCAGAACTGGGGCCAACGTCCTGACTTTC. Combining the CDR3 with reference TRBV29-1 and TRBJ2-6 gives the whole variable domain SAVISQKPSRDICQRGTSLTIQCQVDSQVTMMFWYRQQPGQSLTLIATANQGSEATYESGFVIDKFPISRPNLTFSTLTVSNMSPEDSSIYLCSVGTGGRTGANVLTFGAGSRLTVL.

The rearrangement links TRBV7-3 to TRBJ2-3, with 10 bases that match TRBD2. The CDR3 totals 16 residues. Germline loops: CDR1 SGHTA, CDR2 FQGTGA. V was pared by 5 bases and J by 6 bases, with 11 bases of the junction left unmatched. The CDR3 DNA reads TGTGCCAGCAGCCTAAACAGCGGGGGGGCCTTCGATACGCAGTATTTT. As protein: CASSLNSGGAFDTQYF. The full variable domain, completed using reference TRBV7-3 and TRBJ2-3, is GAGVSQTPSNKVTEKGKYVELRCDPISGHTALYWYRQSLGQGPEFLIYFQGTGAADDSGLPNDRFFAVRPEGSVSTLKIQRTERGDSAVYLCASSLNSGGAFDTQYFGPGTRLTVL.

V gene TRBV11-2 combines with J gene TRBJ2-2; D is tentatively TRBD1 or TRBD2 (5 bases each). The CDR3 length is 15 residues. Per the germline V gene, CDR1 is SGHAT and CDR2 is FQNNGV. V was trimmed by 4 bases and J by 5 bases, leaving 14 bases between them. The CDR3 here is CASSSGADTTGELFF. The CDR3 DNA sequence: TGTGCCAGCAGCTCCGGGGCAGACACTACCGGGGAGCTGTTTTTT. Based on the CDR3 plus reference TRBV11-2 and TRBJ2-2, the full variable domain is EAGVAQSPRYKIIEKRQSVAFWCNPISGHATLYWYQQILGQGPKLLIQFQNNGVVDDSQLPKDRFSAERLKGVDSTLKIQPAKLEDSAVYLCASSSGADTTGELFFGEGSRLTVL.

This clonotype was observed many times. The CDR3 spells CASSLGGQGRGETQYF. In nucleotides, the CDR3 is TGTGCCAGCAGCTTAGGAGGACAGGGGAGGGGAGAGACCCAGTACTTC. This chain connects TRBV7-2 to TRBJ2-5; 9 bases match TRBD1. Germline trimming cut 1 base from V and 4 bases from J; bases unmatched to any gene: 7. Per the germline V gene, CDR1 is SGHTA and CDR2 is FQGNSA. The CDR3 totals 16 residues.

This clonotype has a count of ten or more. The chain carries TRBV7-9 and TRBJ2-2; no clear D. The CDR3 spans 14 residues. Germline V gene lookup returns CDR1 SEHNR and CDR2 FQNEAQ (reference sequence). With 1 base removed from V and 8 bases from J, the gap between germline ends came to 11 bases. CDR3 loop: CASSLELSGGELFF. The DNA for the CDR3 is TGTGCCAGCAGCTTAGAGCTTTCTGGAGGGGAGCTGTTTTTT.

CDR3 DNA: TGCAGTGCTCGACAAGTGGAAAATCAGCCCCAGCATTTT. Its protein is CSARQVENQPQHF. V and J are TRBV20-1 and TRBJ1-5, with no clear D. Trimming stripped 5 bases from V and 4 bases from J, with 12 bases between. Germline lookup yields CDR1 DFQATT and CDR2 SNEGSKA (reference sequence). The CDR3 covers 13 residues.

This clonotype was counted many times. The V and J genes are TRBV6-6 and TRBJ1-1; 10 bases are shared with TRBD1. This CDR3 has 17 residues. Germline V gene sequence: CDR1 MNHNY, CDR2 SVGAGI (reference sequence). V trimming: 4 bases; J trimming: 5 bases; junction bases outside the gene matches: 13. The CDR3 sequence: CASSFRTGGQGVTEAFF. The CDR3 coding sequence is TGTGCCAGCAGTTTCAGGACAGGGGGACAAGGGGTAACTGAAGCTTTCTTT.

This clonotype has a count of ten or more. The chain recombines TRBV5-1 with TRBJ2-5; TRBD1 matches 8 bases. This CDR3 contains 15 residues. J gave up 2 bases and V 3 bases, and 6 bases lay outside the gene matches. Germline V gives CDR1 SGHRS, CDR2 YFSETQ. This chain's CDR3 is CASSSSGDRQETQYF. CDR3 coding DNA: TGCGCCAGCAGCTCCTCGGGGGACAGGCAAGAGACCCAGTACTTC.

Ten or more counts support this clonotype. The chain employs TRBV7-8 and TRBJ2-3, with D perhaps TRBD2 (5 bases). Germline V gene data show CDR1 as SGHVS and CDR2 as FQNEAQ. This CDR3 region has 15 residues. Trimming removed 1 base from V and 4 bases from J, with 12 bases in between. In nucleotides, the CDR3 is TGTGCCAGCAGCTTAGTACGAGGGAGCCCAGATACGCAGTATTTT. Its protein product is CASSLVRGSPDTQYF.

J is TRBJ2-7 and V is TRBV18; D is unclear. The CDR3 has 12 amino acids. Looked up from germline, CDR1 is KGHSH and CDR2 is LQKENI. V was pared by 5 bases and J by 0 bases, with 5 bases between. Here the CDR3 DNA reads TGTGCCAGCTCAACTTCCTCCTACGAGCAGTACTTC. Amino acid sequence: CASSTSSYEQYF.